The rows below give T cell receptor beta chains drawn from one sample of a study of cytomegalovirus exposure and HLA in healthy donors. The table came from immunoSEQ multiplex PCR; TCRdb's copy has only in-frame clones and leaves some out. The table includes some 140,000 clones, about four fifths detected once. The specimen sequenced was PBMCs. The receptors originated from a male donor in good health and CMV-seropositive. CDR3s include the opening cysteine and the closing phenylalanine or tryptophan. Fields, in order: J gene, V gene, clone size, D gene, CDR3 protein, CDR3 DNA. A D gene is named only where the DNA matches it firmly. Clone size is stated in some rows and not others, as once, few, many or a class when expanded.

J gene: TRBJ1-2; V gene: TRBV5-4; clone size: .; D gene: .; CDR3 protein: CASSLAGARAEYGYTF; CDR3 DNA: TGTGCCAGCAGCTTGGCTGGGGCCAGGGCGGAATATGGCTACACCTTC
J gene: TRBJ1-6; V gene: TRBV2; clone size: .; D gene: .; CDR3 protein: CAGSSGDYNSPLHF; CDR3 DNA: TGTGCCGGTTCATCAGGGGACTATAATTCACCCCTCCACTTT
J gene: TRBJ2-5; V gene: TRBV10-3; clone size: .; D gene: .; CDR3 protein: CAISERETQYF; CDR3 DNA: TGTGCCATCAGTGAGCGGGAGACCCAGTACTTC
J gene: TRBJ2-3; V gene: TRBV11-3; clone size: .; D gene: TRBD1; CDR3 protein: CASSLEAQGADTQYF; CDR3 DNA: TGTGCCAGCAGCTTAGAGGCACAGGGGGCGGATACGCAGTATTTT
J gene: TRBJ2-5; V gene: TRBV28; clone size: .; D gene: TRBD1; CDR3 protein: CASSLRPTGVKTQYF; CDR3 DNA: TGTGCCAGCAGTTTAAGACCAACAGGGGTGAAGACCCAGTACTTC
J gene: TRBJ2-7; V gene: TRBV5-4; clone size: .; D gene: .; CDR3 protein: CASSLAGKISYEQYF; CDR3 DNA: TGTGCCAGCAGCTTGGCGGGGAAAATATCCTACGAGCAGTACTTC
J gene: TRBJ2-1; V gene: TRBV9; clone size: .; D gene: TRBD2; CDR3 protein: CASSAATSGVNNEQFF; CDR3 DNA: TGTGCCAGCAGCGCGGCGACTAGCGGGGTGAACAATGAGCAGTTCTTC
J gene: TRBJ1-5; V gene: TRBV19; clone size: .; D gene: .; CDR3 protein: CASSINRGNQPQHF; CDR3 DNA: TGTGCCAGTAGTATAAATCGGGGCAATCAGCCCCAGCATTTT
J gene: TRBJ1-2; V gene: TRBV9; clone size: .; D gene: TRBD1; CDR3 protein: CASSAAEQGASRGYTF; CDR3 DNA: TGTGCCAGCAGCGCCGCCGAACAGGGGGCATCTCGAGGCTACACCTTC
J gene: TRBJ2-7; V gene: TRBV11-2; clone size: .; D gene: .; CDR3 protein: CASSLVDRDQQYF; CDR3 DNA: TGTGCCAGCAGCTTAGTTGATAGAGATCAGCAGTACTTC
J gene: TRBJ2-6; V gene: TRBV27; clone size: .; D gene: .; CDR3 protein: CASKDSFLSGANVLTF; CDR3 DNA: TGTGCCAGCAAGGACAGTTTCCTTTCTGGGGCCAACGTCCTGACTTTC
J gene: TRBJ1-5; V gene: TRBV6-6; clone size: few; D gene: .; CDR3 protein: CASTVHGGNQPQHF; CDR3 DNA: TGTGCCAGCACCGTCCACGGGGGCAATCAGCCCCAGCATTTT
J gene: TRBJ1-6; V gene: TRBV19; clone size: .; D gene: .; CDR3 protein: CASSIQGRSNSPLHF; CDR3 DNA: TGTGCCAGTAGTATACAGGGAAGGAGTAATTCACCCCTCCACTTT
J gene: TRBJ2-1; V gene: TRBV14; clone size: .; D gene: .; CDR3 protein: CASSLSLNLAHYNEQFF; CDR3 DNA: TGTGCCAGCAGCCTGTCCTTAAACCTAGCGCACTACAATGAGCAGTTCTTC
J gene: TRBJ1-4; V gene: TRBV19; clone size: .; D gene: .; CDR3 protein: CASSSLQGGEKLFF; CDR3 DNA: TGTGCCAGTAGTAGCCTCCAGGGTGGTGAAAAACTGTTTTTT
J gene: TRBJ2-7; V gene: TRBV5-8; clone size: few; D gene: TRBD1; CDR3 protein: CASSPIVDRDPYEQYF; CDR3 DNA: TGTGCCAGCAGCCCAATAGTCGACAGGGATCCCTACGAGCAGTACTTC
J gene: TRBJ1-1; V gene: TRBV19; clone size: .; D gene: .; CDR3 protein: CASSSFTEAFF; CDR3 DNA: TGTGCCAGTAGTTCTTTTACTGAAGCTTTCTTT
J gene: TRBJ2-7; V gene: TRBV7-9; clone size: .; D gene: .; CDR3 protein: CSSSLPHNTAEQYF; CDR3 DNA: TGTTCCAGCAGCTTACCCCATAATACTGCCGAGCAGTACTTC
J gene: TRBJ2-1; V gene: TRBV19; clone size: .; D gene: .; CDR3 protein: CASSIPRDEQFF; CDR3 DNA: TGTGCCAGTAGTATTCCCAGGGATGAGCAGTTCTTC
J gene: TRBJ2-5; V gene: TRBV5-1; clone size: .; D gene: .; CDR3 protein: CASSVGSPLRETQYF; CDR3 DNA: TGCGCCAGCAGTGTCGGCAGTCCCCTGAGGGAGACCCAGTACTTC
J gene: TRBJ1-2; V gene: TRBV27; clone size: .; D gene: TRBD1; CDR3 protein: CASSLDRGTTYTF; CDR3 DNA: TGTGCCAGCAGTTTAGACAGGGGAACCACCTACACCTTC
J gene: TRBJ1-3; V gene: TRBV7-2; clone size: .; D gene: TRBD1; CDR3 protein: CASSLAAPAGGGNTIYF; CDR3 DNA: TGTGCCAGCAGCTTAGCAGCTCCCGCAGGGGGTGGAAACACCATATATTTT
J gene: TRBJ2-4; V gene: TRBV13; clone size: .; D gene: .; CDR3 protein: CASSEGGNIQYF; CDR3 DNA: TGTGCCAGCAGCGAAGGGGGAAACATTCAGTACTTC
J gene: TRBJ2-7; V gene: TRBV5-4; clone size: .; D gene: TRBD1; CDR3 protein: CASYPGTARGEQYF; CDR3 DNA: TGTGCCAGCTACCCCGGGACAGCTAGGGGCGAGCAGTACTTC
J gene: TRBJ2-5; V gene: TRBV7-9; clone size: .; D gene: TRBD2; CDR3 protein: CASSRLAGQETQYF; CDR3 DNA: TGTGCCAGCAGCCGACTAGCGGGGCAAGAGACCCAGTACTTC
J gene: TRBJ1-1; V gene: TRBV11-2; clone size: few; D gene: TRBD1; CDR3 protein: CASSSGQGERDTEAFF; CDR3 DNA: TGTGCCAGCAGCTCCGGACAGGGGGAGCGGGACACTGAAGCTTTCTTT
J gene: TRBJ2-5; V gene: TRBV5-5; clone size: .; D gene: TRBD1; CDR3 protein: CASSFGTEETQYF; CDR3 DNA: TGTGCCAGCAGCTTCGGGACAGAAGAGACCCAGTACTTC
J gene: TRBJ2-7; V gene: TRBV11-3; clone size: .; D gene: .; CDR3 protein: CASSLESSGHEQYF; CDR3 DNA: TGTGCCAGCAGCTTAGAATCCAGTGGGCACGAGCAGTACTTC
J gene: TRBJ2-3; V gene: TRBV7-3; clone size: .; D gene: TRBD2; CDR3 protein: CASSSTSASTDTQYF; CDR3 DNA: TGTGCCAGCAGCTCGACTAGCGCAAGCACAGATACGCAGTATTTT
J gene: TRBJ2-1; V gene: TRBV27; clone size: few; D gene: TRBD2; CDR3 protein: CASSELAGGLNEQFF; CDR3 DNA: TGTGCCAGCAGCGAACTAGCGGGGGGGCTTAATGAGCAGTTCTTC
J gene: TRBJ2-7; V gene: TRBV6-5; clone size: .; D gene: .; CDR3 protein: CASSYFGSPYEQYF; CDR3 DNA: TGTGCCAGCAGTTACTTTGGGAGCCCCTACGAGCAGTACTTC
J gene: TRBJ2-5; V gene: TRBV6-6; clone size: .; D gene: TRBD2; CDR3 protein: CASRNKRGLGETQYF; CDR3 DNA: TGTGCCAGCAGAAATAAGCGGGGGCTGGGAGAGACCCAGTACTTC
J gene: TRBJ1-5; V gene: TRBV4-2; clone size: .; D gene: .; CDR3 protein: CASSQEGGRSNQPQHF; CDR3 DNA: TGTGCCAGCAGCCAAGAGGGCGGGAGGAGCAATCAGCCCCAGCATTTT
J gene: TRBJ2-1; V gene: TRBV7-2; clone size: .; D gene: .; CDR3 protein: CASSLGGDGDEQFF; CDR3 DNA: TGTGCCAGCAGCTTAGGCGGGGACGGGGATGAGCAGTTCTTC
J gene: TRBJ2-3; V gene: TRBV7-6; clone size: .; D gene: .; CDR3 protein: CASSLGHTDTQYF; CDR3 DNA: TGTGCCAGCAGCTTAGGGCACACAGATACGCAGTATTTT
J gene: TRBJ2-7; V gene: TRBV6-1; clone size: few; D gene: TRBD2; CDR3 protein: CASSEEASGGYEQYF; CDR3 DNA: TGTGCCAGCAGTGAAGAGGCTAGCGGGGGATACGAGCAGTACTTC
J gene: TRBJ2-2; V gene: TRBV5-1; clone size: .; D gene: .; CDR3 protein: CASSSGQDSTGELFF; CDR3 DNA: TGCGCCAGCAGCTCGGGACAAGACAGCACCGGGGAGCTGTTTTTT
J gene: TRBJ2-1; V gene: TRBV9; clone size: once; D gene: TRBD2; CDR3 protein: CASSAPSGGAYNEQFF; CDR3 DNA: TGTGCCAGCAGCGCACCTAGCGGGGGGGCCTACAATGAGCAGTTCTTC
J gene: TRBJ2-5; V gene: TRBV11-2; clone size: .; D gene: TRBD1; CDR3 protein: CASSLLGQEQETQYF; CDR3 DNA: TGTGCCAGCAGCTTATTAGGACAGGAACAAGAGACCCAGTACTTC
J gene: TRBJ2-1; V gene: TRBV9; clone size: .; D gene: .; CDR3 protein: CASSVVGDSYNEQFF; CDR3 DNA: TGTGCCAGCAGCGTAGTCGGGGACTCCTACAATGAGCAGTTCTTC
J gene: TRBJ2-1; V gene: TRBV7-3; clone size: .; D gene: TRBD2; CDR3 protein: CASSLAGGPRGEQFF; CDR3 DNA: TGTGCCAGCAGCTTAGCGGGAGGGCCTAGGGGTGAGCAGTTCTTC